Below, one TCR beta chain is given with its context. Its antigen is unidentified. The data were obtained in a study of radiotherapy plus CTLA-4 blockade in lung cancer. About the study: For approximately 17% of patients, objective responses occurred, and roughly 30% had disease control.

Findings and limits, study-wide: Blood saw expansion of tumor-derived TCR clones after radiotherapy plus ipilimumab. Early clonal dynamics of blood T cells, together with interferon-beta, were reported as the best response predictor.

Data came from immunoSEQ multiplex PCR; TCRdb stores just in-frame clones and leaves some out. The data contain about 29,000 clones, approximately 78% of them singletons. Participants had chemo-refractory metastatic non-small-cell lung cancer and were treated with focal radiation plus ipilimumab CTLA-4 blockade. The CDR3 runs 15 residues. Germline loops: CDR1 SNHLY, CDR2 FYNNEI. Losses at the gene ends were 7 bases for V and 8 bases for J; bases not matched to a gene: 10. Sequencing was performed on peripheral blood, taken from a patient treated with radiotherapy plus ipilimumab. The clonotype originates from a human donor with non-small cell lung cancer that progressed on radiotherapy plus ipilimumab. The chain couples TRBV2 to TRBJ1-4, with 10 bases that match TRBD1. The CDR3 DNA reads TGTGCCAGCATGGGGACAGGGGATAGTTGGGAAAAACTGTTTTTT. Its protein is CASMGTGDSWEKLFF.